The rows below give T cell receptor beta chains drawn from one sample of a study of PD-1 blockade in classical Hodgkin lymphoma. The method was immunoSEQ multiplex PCR; TCRdb's version includes in-frame clones alone and lacks a portion of them. The sample lists about 60,000 clones, 91% occurring once. The sequencing used peripheral blood mononuclear cells (PBMCs), collected before the fourth cycle of nivolumab. These receptors were taken from a human donor with classical Hodgkin lymphoma. The CDR3 runs from the conserved cysteine through the conserved F or W. A D gene is named only where the DNA matches it firmly. Rows give clone size only sometimes, using once, few, many, or a class for an expanded clone.

>17|.|TRBV27|TRBJ1-2|.
CASRTNRGEETNYGYTF
TGTGCCAGCAGGACGAACCGAGGGGAAGAAACAAACTATGGCTACACCTTC
>14|.|TRBV9|TRBJ2-1|.
CASSPTFAVAEQFF
TGTGCCAGCAGCCCTACGTTCGCCGTGGCTGAGCAGTTCTTC
>19|TRBD1|TRBV4-1|TRBJ2-1|.
CASSQEFPFAGTGSDEQFF
TGCGCCAGCAGCCAAGAGTTTCCCTTCGCCGGGACAGGGAGCGATGAGCAGTTCTTC
>15|.|TRBV13|TRBJ1-4|.
CASSLGGTGDEKLFF
TGTGCCAGCAGCTTAGGAGGGACGGGCGATGAAAAACTGTTTTTT
>15|TRBD2|TRBV7-8|TRBJ2-7|.
CASSPKTSGGTEQYF
TGTGCCAGCAGCCCTAAGACTAGCGGGGGGACGGAGCAGTACTTC
>15|TRBD2|TRBV6-4|TRBJ2-1|.
CASSPLAGGPWEQFF
TGTGCCAGTAGTCCACTAGCGGGGGGACCTTGGGAGCAGTTCTTC
>12|TRBD1|TRBV18|TRBJ1-2|.
CASSPDRAGYTF
TGTGCCAGCTCACCAGACAGGGCTGGCTACACCTTC
>12|.|TRBV7-9|TRBJ2-7|.
CASSPSSYEQYF
TGTGCCAGCAGCCCCAGCTCCTACGAGCAGTACTTC
>14|TRBD1|TRBV5-4|TRBJ1-2|.
CASNANRGFYGYTF
TGTGCCAGCAACGCTAACAGGGGATTCTATGGCTACACCTTC
>16|TRBD1|TRBV7-9|TRBJ2-1|.
CASRGDRGFTGVGQFF
TGTGCCAGCAGGGGCGACAGGGGTTTTACAGGAGTCGGGCAGTTCTTC
>15|.|TRBV28|TRBJ2-7|.
CASSPGWTELGEQYF
TGTGCCAGCAGTCCCGGATGGACAGAACTGGGGGAGCAGTACTTC
>13|.|TRBV7-5|TRBJ2-5|.
CARSCGQQETQYF
TGTGCCAGAAGCTGCGGACAGCAAGAGACCCAGTACTTC
>15|.|TRBV9|TRBJ1-3|.
CASTRGPNSGNTIYF
TGTGCCAGCACTCGGGGGCCGAACTCTGGAAACACCATATATTTT
>14|.|TRBV6-1|TRBJ1-4|.
CASSWGAVNEKLFF
TGTGCCAGCAGCTGGGGGGCAGTTAATGAAAAACTGTTTTTT
>16|.|TRBV10-2|TRBJ2-2|.
CASSGTVFGNTGELFF
TGCGCCAGCAGTGGGACTGTATTTGGGAACACCGGGGAGCTGTTTTTT
>17|.|TRBV11-2|TRBJ2-7|.
CASSTTRGVADSYEQYF
TGTGCCAGCAGCACAACCCGGGGAGTGGCGGACTCCTACGAGCAGTACTTC
>14|TRBD1|TRBV28|TRBJ1-2|.
CASSLTGGGYGYTF
TGTGCCAGCAGTTTAACAGGGGGCGGCTATGGCTACACCTTC
>15|.|TRBV4-1|TRBJ2-3|.
CASSPGAYSTDTQYF
TGCGCCAGCAGTCCCGGGGCCTATAGCACAGATACGCAGTATTTT
>12|.|TRBV23-1|TRBJ2-1|.
CASSRLKREQFF
TGCGCCAGCAGTCGGTTAAAGCGTGAGCAGTTCTTC
>14|.|TRBV6-1|TRBJ1-3|.
CASSEAGSGNTIYF
TGTGCCAGCAGTGAAGCGGGCAGCGGAAACACCATATATTTT
>16|TRBD1|TRBV2|TRBJ2-1|.
CASKNPTGQARNEQFF
TGTGCCAGCAAGAACCCCACGGGACAGGCGAGAAATGAGCAGTTCTTC
>17|.|TRBV7-9|TRBJ2-3|once
CASSLQLRTLMWDTQYF
TGTGCCAGCAGCTTACAACTAAGAACCCTTATGTGGGATACGCAGTATTTT
>12|.|TRBV6-6|TRBJ2-7|.
CAGGEGAYEQYF
TGTGCCGGAGGGGAGGGGGCCTACGAGCAGTACTTC
>15|.|TRBV7-8|TRBJ2-7|.
CASSSLRVASYEQYF
TGTGCCAGCAGCTCTTTACGGGTTGCCTCCTACGAGCAGTACTTC
>14|TRBD1|TRBV10-2|TRBJ1-3|.
CASRDGTAGNTIYF
TGCGCCAGCAGAGACGGGACAGCTGGAAACACCATATATTTT
>12|.|TRBV29-1|TRBJ2-5|.
CSSVWGRETQYF
TGCAGTTCAGTCTGGGGTAGGGAGACCCAGTACTTC
>17|.|TRBV7-9|TRBJ2-3|.
CASRFEAEVASTDTQYF
TGTGCCAGCAGGTTCGAGGCGGAAGTAGCTAGCACAGATACGCAGTATTTT